The 27 T cell receptor beta chains listed next were all sequenced from one sample in a study of molecular identifiers for immune sequencing clone quantification. Via MiXCR, TCRdb re-called the PCR reads, giving one row per CDR3 protein. The sample gives some 8,500 distinct CDR3 sequences, about 15% of which show up once; approximately 1.5% is in the top ten. The sample taken for sequencing was naive CD8+ T cells from blood, with Jurkat cell RNA spiked in. Documented subset: FACS-sorted CD8+CD4-CCR7+CD45RA+ naive T cells. The receptors were gathered from a human donor in good health. Some libraries in this study had Jurkat cell RNA spiked in.

This clonotype occurred many times. The V and J genes are TRBV19 and TRBJ1-1; a weak D match, TRBD1 (5 bases). The CDR3 is 16 residues long. The germline V gene has CDR1 LNHDA and CDR2 SQIVND (reference sequence). The V gene lost 3 bases and the J gene lost 6 bases, with 20 bases spanning the gap. The CDR3 DNA sequence: TGTGCCAGTAGTATTGGGCAGGGTAGGATTATCGCTGAAGCTTTCTTT. It specifies CASSIGQGRIIAEAFF.

This clonotype was counted at least ten times. This chain uses TRBV7-9 with TRBJ2-5; D possibly corresponds to TRBD1 (6 bases). Trimming cost V 4 bases and J 4 bases, with 25 bases left between them. Germline lookup yields CDR1 SEHNR and CDR2 FQNEAQ (reference sequence). The CDR3 has 18 amino acids. CDR3 nucleotide sequence: TGTGCCAGCAGCTCGGTCTCCGGGACAACCCAGACGGGAGAGACCCAGTACTTC. Translation gives CASSSVSGTTQTGETQYF.

This clonotype is categorized as medium-sized (0.01 to 0.1%). V is TRBV6-6 and J is TRBJ2-2; D is possibly TRBD1 or TRBD2 (7 bases each). The germline V gene has CDR1 MNHNY and CDR2 SVGAGI (reference sequence). With 2 bases removed from V and 0 bases from J, the gap between germline ends came to 13 bases. The CDR3 runs 17 residues. In DNA, the CDR3 is TGTGCCAGCAGTTACCCAGGGGGGGACGCGAACACCGGGGAGCTGTTTTTT. It encodes CASSYPGGDANTGELFF.

To note about this clonotype: The junction and the germline gene differ at one end; a read error may be behind it. This rearrangement joins TRBV7-9 to TRBJ2-1; no reliable D call. This CDR3 has 12 amino acids. The germline CDR1 and CDR2 sequences are SEHNR and FQNEAQ (reference sequence). The DNA of the CDR3 is TGTGCCCGCAGCTTACTGTCCAATGAGCAGTTCTTC. Its protein product is CARSLLSNEQFF. Filled out from reference TRBV7-9 and TRBJ2-1, the complete variable domain reads DTGVSQNPRHKITKRGQNVTFRCDPISEHNRLYWYRQTLGQGPEFLTYFQNEAQLEKSRLLSDRFSAERPKGSFSTLEIQRTEQGDSAMYLCARSLLSNEQFFGPGTRLTVL.

This clonotype was counted many times. V is TRBV10-3 and J is TRBJ2-5; TRBD1 might be the D (5 bases). V was trimmed by 3 bases and J by 1 base, leaving 6 bases between them. Germline V gene sequence: CDR1 ENHRY, CDR2 SYGVKD. The CDR3 has 13 residues. As DNA, the CDR3 is TGTGCCATCAGTGAAGACAGCCAAGAGACCCAGTACTTC. It translates to CAISEDSQETQYF.

This clonotype is deemed medium-sized. This sequence joins TRBV6-6 and TRBJ2-7, with TRBD2 as a possible D gene (6 bases). The germline V gene has CDR1 MNHNY and CDR2 SVGAGI (reference sequence). V lost 7 bases and J lost 0, with 13 bases in between. The CDR3 runs to 14 residues. CDR3 loop: CASTPGLYSYEQYF. The CDR3 nucleotides read TGTGCCAGCACCCCGGGACTGTACTCCTACGAGCAGTACTTC.

There are many counts of this clonotype. This chain connects TRBV28 to TRBJ2-7, with D possibly matching TRBD2 (6 bases). There are 13 residues in the CDR3. The germline CDR1 and CDR2 sequences are MDHEN and SYDVKM. With 6 bases removed from V and 5 bases from J, the gap between germline ends came to 14 bases. The CDR3 sequence: CASRRGGSDEQYF. CDR3 DNA sequence: TGTGCCAGCAGGCGCGGAGGGTCAGACGAGCAGTACTTC.

This clonotype qualifies as medium-sized. The V gene is TRBV7-9, the J gene TRBJ2-7; tentatively, D is TRBD2 (6 bases). The CDR3 has 17 residues. CDR1 and CDR2 (germline): SEHNR, FQNEAQ (reference sequence). The V and J ends lost 5 bases and 0 bases respectively, with 20 bases between them. The CDR3, as DNA: TGTGCCAGCAGCCCGGGACGGCTGGGACTCAACTCCTACGAGCAGTACTTC. Translation gives CASSPGRLGLNSYEQYF.

This clonotype was counted at least ten times. J is TRBJ2-7 and V is TRBV30; 9 nucleotides agree with TRBD2. J lost 7 bases, V lost 0 bases, and 16 bases had no gene match. CDR3 length: 17 residues. Germline V CDR1 and CDR2: GTSNPN, SVGIG (reference sequence). Here the CDR3 DNA reads TGTGCCTGGAGTGTAACGCCTAGGACTAGCGACTCGCGGGAGCAGTACTTC. It codes for CAWSVTPRTSDSREQYF.

This clonotype was found many times. The rearrangement joins TRBV12-3 or TRBV12-4 to TRBJ2-6; a possible D gene is TRBD1 (5 bases). This CDR3 comprises 16 residues. Trimming pared 0 bases from V and 4 bases from J, leaving 10 bases between. The CDR3 protein is CASSLAQGTGANVLTF. The CDR3 DNA reads as TGTGCCAGCAGTTTAGCGCAGGGTACGGGGGCCAACGTCCTGACTTTC.

This clonotype is labeled medium-sized. This chain links TRBV4-1 with TRBJ1-1; tentative D call: TRBD1 (5 bases). The ends were cut back, 4 bases at V and 1 base at J, with 7 bases in the middle. Germline loops: CDR1 MGHRA, CDR2 YSYEKL. The CDR3 extends over 13 amino acids. The DNA of the CDR3 is TGCGCCAGCAGCCTAGACAGGAACACTGAAGCTTTCTTT. Protein product: CASSLDRNTEAFF.

This clonotype appeared many times. The rearrangement joins TRBV11-2 to TRBJ2-7, with 10 bases lining up with TRBD2. The CDR3 totals 19 residues. Germline lookup yields CDR1 SGHAT and CDR2 FQNNGV. The V gene end was trimmed by 2 bases and the J gene end by 4 bases; junction bases not matched to a gene: 17. The CDR3 spells CASSLTVSSGSSGWYEQYF. CDR3 sequence (DNA): TGTGCCAGCAGCTTAACGGTTTCTAGCGGGAGTTCAGGCTGGTACGAGCAGTACTTC.

This clonotype was detected ten times or more. The genes are TRBV7-9 and TRBJ2-1; no firm D call. The V gene lost 3 bases and the J gene lost 0 bases, with 9 bases spanning the gap. This CDR3 spans 15 amino acids. Germline CDR1 and CDR2: SEHNR and FQNEAQ (reference sequence). CDR3 amino acids: CASSLIPSSYNEQFF. In DNA form, the CDR3 reads TGTGCCAGCAGCTTGATACCGAGCTCCTACAATGAGCAGTTCTTC.

By share, this clonotype ranks as medium-sized. The V call is TRBV9, the J call TRBJ2-2, with D possibly being TRBD1 (5 bases). V was pared by 3 bases and J by 5 bases, with 17 bases between. The CDR3 contains 16 residues. Looked up from germline, CDR1 is SGDLS and CDR2 is YYNGEE. The CDR3 DNA sequence: TGTGCCAGCAGCGCTTTCGACAGTTACAATACCGGGGAGCTGTTTTTT. Its protein is CASSAFDSYNTGELFF.

This clonotype is medium-sized. The J gene is TRBJ2-3, the V gene TRBV7-9, with TRBD1 matching 9 bases. Unmatched junction bases numbered 6, after V lost 4 bases and J lost 4 bases. Germline CDR1 reads SEHNR; CDR2 reads FQNEAQ (reference sequence). The CDR3 loop spans 15 amino acids. CDR3 bases: TGTGCCAGCAGCTCAAACAGGGGGCAGTCAGATACGCAGTATTTT. Translating gives CASSSNRGQSDTQYF.

This clonotype was detected many times. V and J are TRBV3-1 and TRBJ2-3; no firm D call. This CDR3 has 14 residues. The V end was cut by 4 bases, the J end by 1 base, with 9 bases between. Germline-derived CDR1 and CDR2 are LGHDT and YNNKEL (reference sequence). Here the CDR3 reads CASSPVGGTDTQYF. The CDR3 region has the DNA TGTGCCAGCAGCCCAGTGGGCGGCACAGATACGCAGTATTTT.

This clonotype was detected many times. The gene calls are TRBV28 and TRBJ2-7; unclear D gene. V shed 8 bases and J shed 4 bases, with 18 bases lying between them. The length of the CDR3 is 14 residues. The germline CDR1 and CDR2 sequences are MDHEN and SYDVKM. CDR3 in amino acids: CASVATSGVYEQYF. The CDR3 bases are TGTGCCAGCGTCGCCACCTCTGGGGTTTACGAGCAGTACTTC.

By sample share, this clonotype is medium-sized. The chain uses TRBV7-9 and TRBJ2-7; 11 nucleotides agree with TRBD1. The CDR3 runs 15 residues. Looked up from germline, CDR1 is SEHNR and CDR2 is FQNEAQ (reference sequence). Losses at the gene ends were 8 bases for V and 7 bases for J; bases not matched to a gene: 13. CDR3 loop: CASLHSTDRGQEQYF. The CDR3 region has the DNA TGTGCCAGCCTACATTCTACGGACAGGGGGCAAGAGCAGTACTTC.

This clonotype qualifies as medium-sized. The chain recombines TRBV29-1 with TRBJ2-7; D ambiguous. CDR1 and CDR2 from the germline V gene are SQVTM and ANQGSEA. The CDR3 has 10 residues. In DNA, the CDR3 is TGCTCTGGTGTCGGAGACGAGCAGTACTTC. Translation: CSGVGDEQYF.

This clonotype was found many times. V is TRBV20-1 and J is TRBJ1-2, with D perhaps matching TRBD1 (6 bases). Germline lookup yields CDR1 DFQATT and CDR2 SNEGSKA (reference sequence). The CDR3 spans 17 residues. Deletions cut 3 bases from V and 2 bases from J, with 22 bases between. The CDR3 coding sequence is TGCAGTGCTAGGATCCTGGACAGACCTTCCCTCAACTATGGCTACACCTTC. It translates to CSARILDRPSLNYGYTF.

This clonotype has at least ten counts. This chain uses TRBV5-6 with TRBJ2-2; D gene ambiguous. The CDR3 length is 13 residues. The ends were cut back, 4 bases at V and 3 bases at J, with 7 bases in the middle. Germline assignment: CDR1 SGHDT and CDR2 YYEEEE. The CDR3 sequence is CASSPQYTGELFF. CDR3 in DNA: TGTGCCAGCAGCCCCCAGTACACCGGGGAGCTGTTTTTT.

There are many counts of this clonotype. The chain recombines TRBV2 with TRBJ1-2; TRBD1 matches 8 bases. V dropped 1 base and J dropped 5; count of bases not matched to a gene: 6. The germline CDR1 and CDR2 sequences are SNHLY and FYNNEI. The CDR3 covers 15 residues. The CDR3 sequence: CASSEGTGSPYGYTF. Written as DNA, the CDR3 is TGTGCCAGCAGTGAAGGGACAGGGTCCCCGTATGGCTACACCTTC.

This clonotype was observed at least ten times. This chain joins TRBV9 and TRBJ2-3; 8 bases map to TRBD1. V shed 3 bases, J shed 2 bases, and the junction held 8 bases outside the gene matches. The V gene's germline CDR1 is SGDLS and CDR2 YYNGEE. This CDR3 has 16 amino acids. CDR3 region: CASSDGDRRVTDTQYF. DNA of the CDR3: TGTGCCAGCAGCGATGGGGACAGGAGAGTCACAGATACGCAGTATTTT.

By its share, this clonotype is medium-sized. V gene TRBV28 combines with J gene TRBJ2-7; D call uncertain. Trimming took 4 bases from V and 1 from J, leaving 8 bases between them. Germline CDR1 is MDHEN and CDR2 is SYDVKM. The CDR3 runs 13 residues. The CDR3 spells CASSSDGSYEQYF. The CDR3 bases are TGTGCCAGCAGTTCGGACGGATCCTACGAGCAGTACTTC.

This clonotype is labeled medium-sized. The chain uses TRBV5-1 and TRBJ1-1; D gene uncertain. Germline V gives CDR1 SGHRS, CDR2 YFSETQ. V was clipped by 7 bases and J by 7 bases, with 11 bases between them. The CDR3 has 11 amino acids. DNA for the CDR3: TGCGCCAGCCAAAAGGGAGGTGAAGCTTTCTTT. Protein sequence: CASQKGGEAFF.

This rearrangement joins TRBV7-2 to TRBJ2-7; 10 bases are shared with TRBD2. CDR1 and CDR2 from the germline V gene are SGHTA and FQGNSA. The CDR3 loop spans 14 amino acids. V shed 7 bases and J 4 bases; nucleotides not matched to a gene: 7. CDR3 bases: TGTGCCAGCAACCTTACTAGCGGGGAGTACGAGCAGTACTTC. Protein product: CASNLTSGEYEQYF.

This clonotype is classed as medium-sized. The chain couples TRBV19 to TRBJ2-7; the match to TRBD2 covers 12 bases. The CDR3 has 16 amino acids. CDR1 and CDR2 (germline): LNHDA, SQIVND (reference sequence). V shed 5 bases and J 3 bases; nucleotides not matched to a gene: 8. In DNA, the CDR3 is TGTGCCAGTAGTTCACGGACTAGCGGGGAGCACTACGAGCAGTACTTC. Amino acids: CASSSRTSGEHYEQYF.